These 11 T cell receptor beta chains were sequenced from one sample in a study of blood T cell repertoires in COVID-19. Assay used: immunoSEQ multiplex PCR; TCRdb lists only in-frame clones, some missing. The sample contains 55,000 to 85,000 clones, roughly four fifths of which appear only once. The specimen sequenced was peripheral blood. The receptors were sampled from a woman aged 70-85 years with acute or convalescent COVID-19.

The chain recombines TRBV19 with TRBJ2-2; D possibly corresponds to TRBD1 (6 bases). This CDR3 has 15 amino acids. Per the germline V gene, CDR1 is LNHDA and CDR2 is SQIVND (reference sequence). Trimming removed 3 bases from V and 6 bases from J, with 14 bases in between. CDR3 amino acids: CASSISQKGAGELFF. The DNA of the CDR3 is TGTGCCAGTAGTATCTCTCAGAAGGGGGCCGGGGAGCTGTTTTTT.

The chain links TRBV27 to TRBJ2-3; 10 bases align to TRBD1. V lost 8 bases and J lost 4; bases outside the gene matches: 9. The CDR3 spans 15 residues. CDR1 MNHEY and CDR2 SMNVEV come from the germline V gene (reference sequence). DNA for the CDR3: TGTGCCAGCTCCCAGGGACAGGGGAATGCAGATACGCAGTATTTT. Encoded protein: CASSQGQGNADTQYF.

The gene calls are TRBV5-6 and TRBJ2-7; D possibly corresponds to TRBD2 (6 bases). Trimming removed 6 bases at V and 11 bases at J, with 18 bases between. The CDR3 length is 12 residues. Per the germline V gene, CDR1 is SGHDT and CDR2 is YYEEEE. In DNA, the CDR3 is TGTGCCAGCACCAAGCTCCGCGGCGGGGAGTACTTC. It specifies CASTKLRGGEYF.

This clone was observed a single time. The chain uses TRBV6-5 and TRBJ1-5; 7 bases fit TRBD1. The ends lost 6 bases at V and 5 bases at J; junction bases unmatched: 7. The CDR3 length is 14 residues. CDR1 MNHEY and CDR2 SVGAGI come from the germline V gene. In DNA, the CDR3 is TGTGCCAGCAGCCCAACAGGGGTTCATCAGCCCCAGCATTTT. This codes for CASSPTGVHQPQHF.

The chain joins TRBV18 to TRBJ2-3; D is possibly TRBD2 (5 bases). Germline V gives CDR1 KGHSH, CDR2 LQKENI. There are 16 residues in the CDR3. Trimming cost V 0 bases and J 0 bases, with 10 bases left between them. In DNA, the CDR3 is TGTGCCAGCTCACCACCTAGGACTCGTAGCACAGATACGCAGTATTTT. Protein sequence: CASSPPRTRSTDTQYF.

The genes are TRBV5-1 and TRBJ2-5, with D possibly TRBD1 on 6 matching bases. This CDR3 comprises 15 residues. V lost 4 bases to trimming and J lost 1 base, with 14 bases between them. Germline assignment: CDR1 SGHRS and CDR2 YFSETQ. CDR3 DNA: TGCGCCAGCAGCAAAGGACAGCCACCCCAAGAGACCCAGTACTTC. Its protein is CASSKGQPPQETQYF. Full variable domain (outside the CDR3, taken from reference TRBV5-1 and TRBJ2-5): KAGVTQTPRYLIKTRGQQVTLSCSPISGHRSVSWYQQTPGQGLQFLFEYFSETQRNKGNFPGRFSGRQFSNSRSEMNVSTLELGDSALYLCASSKGQPPQETQYFGPGTRLLVL.

This chain links TRBV10-3 with TRBJ1-3, with 9 bases identical to TRBD1. J gave up 3 bases and V 4 bases, and 4 bases lay outside the gene matches. The CDR3 has 15 residues. The germline V gene has CDR1 ENHRY and CDR2 SYGVKD. DNA for the CDR3: TGTGCCATCAGTGGGACAGGGGAATTTGGAAACACCATATATTTT. It encodes CAISGTGEFGNTIYF.

On this clone itself: Other DNA sequences of this sample code for an identical CDR3. The rearrangement uses TRBV10-2 and TRBJ2-7; TRBD1 matches at 7 bases. Germline V lookup: CDR1 WSHSY, CDR2 SAAADI. The CDR3 length is 13 residues. Losses at the gene ends were 6 bases for V and 2 bases for J; bases not matched to a gene: 4. CDR3 nucleotide sequence: TGCGCCAGCAGAGAAGGGACAGCCTACGAGCAGTACTTC. Its protein is CASREGTAYEQYF.

The chain has TRBV19 and TRBJ2-3; tentative D call: TRBD1 (6 bases). The CDR3 runs to 13 residues. Trimming took off 6 bases at V and 2 bases at J, with 9 bases between the two ends. Germline assignment: CDR1 LNHDA and CDR2 SQIVND (reference sequence). The CDR3 sequence is CASSPGVTDTQYF. In DNA form, the CDR3 reads TGTGCCAGTAGCCCAGGGGTCACAGATACGCAGTATTTT.

The rearrangement uses TRBV11-2 and TRBJ1-2; D call uncertain. Germline V lookup: CDR1 SGHAT, CDR2 FQNNGV. Trimming stripped 1 base from V and 4 bases from J, with 7 bases between. CDR3 length equals 13 residues. The CDR3, as DNA: TGTGCCAGCAGCTTAGCACCAGGCTATGGCTACACCTTC. The encoded protein is CASSLAPGYGYTF. The full variable domain, its missing parts supplied by reference TRBV11-2 and TRBJ1-2, is EAGVAQSPRYKIIEKRQSVAFWCNPISGHATLYWYQQILGQGPKLLIQFQNNGVVDDSQLPKDRFSAERLKGVDSTLKIQPAKLEDSAVYLCASSLAPGYGYTFGSGTRLTVV.

V and J are TRBV5-8 and TRBJ2-3; 9 bases are shared with TRBD1. This CDR3 spans 15 amino acids. Germline CDR1 and CDR2: SGHTS and YDEGEE. J lost 4 bases, V lost 3 bases, and 6 bases had no gene match. The CDR3 DNA sequence: TGTGCCAGCAGCTCCGGGACAGGGACCGCAGATACGCAGTATTTT. It translates to CASSSGTGTADTQYF.